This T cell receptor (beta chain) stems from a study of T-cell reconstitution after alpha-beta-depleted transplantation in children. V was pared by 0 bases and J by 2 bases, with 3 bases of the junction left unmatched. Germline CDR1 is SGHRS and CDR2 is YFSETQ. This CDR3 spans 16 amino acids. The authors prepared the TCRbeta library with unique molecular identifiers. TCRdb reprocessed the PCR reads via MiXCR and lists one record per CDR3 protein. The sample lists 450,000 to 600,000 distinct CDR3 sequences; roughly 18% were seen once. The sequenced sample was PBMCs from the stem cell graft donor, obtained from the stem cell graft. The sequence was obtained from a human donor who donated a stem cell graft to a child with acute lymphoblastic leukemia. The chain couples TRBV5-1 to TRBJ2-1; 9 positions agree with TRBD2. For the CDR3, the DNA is TGCGCCAGCAGCTTGGAGGCTAGCGGGACCTACAATGAGCAGTTCTTC. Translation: CASSLEASGTYNEQFF.